The present TCR beta chain was sequenced within a study of technical replicates of blood from several donors. The CDR3 has 12 amino acids. Assay used: immunoSEQ multiplex PCR; TCRdb lists only in-frame clones, some missing. The sample lists roughly 87,000 clones, approximately 94% seen once, with 0.2% to 0.25% in the top ten. This sequence was found in a human donor in good health. This chain connects TRBV21-1 to TRBJ1-1; the D call in the table, TRBD1, was not verified against the DNA. TRBV21-1 is marked as a pseudogene. The sequencing sample was made of T cells isolated from PBMCs. In nucleotides, the CDR3 is TGTGCCAGCCAACAGGGGTTTATTGAAGCTTTCTTT. It encodes CASQQGFIEAFF.